The clone carrying this T cell receptor beta chain has only one observation. CDR1 and CDR2 from the germline V gene are LNHDA and SQIVND (reference sequence). V lost 6 bases to trimming and J lost 4 bases, with 16 bases between them. The CDR3 has 15 amino acids. These data originate in a study of blood T cell repertoires in COVID-19. Across the study: The analysed material was cDNA or gDNA that came from T cells, B-cell-depleted T cells, or PBMCs.

In the original analysis: Cell counts per sample came from amplifying reference gene primers. Repertoires were generated with immunoSEQ multiplex PCR, while TCRdb's copy carries only in-frame clones and drops some. V, J and clone size are taken as reported in that table, and D and trimming were inferred from the DNA itself. The sample lists 35,000 to 40,000 clones, roughly 80% occurring once. Source material: peripheral blood. The clonotype was recovered from a man older than 75 with active or convalescent COVID-19. The J gene is TRBJ1-5, the V gene TRBV19; possibly TRBD1 for D (5 bases). This CDR3 is CASRSADTENQPQHF. CDR3 coding DNA: TGTGCCAGTAGGTCGGCGGACACGGAAAATCAGCCCCAGCATTTT.